The 21 T cell receptor beta chains presented below share a single source sample, sequenced in a study of cytomegalovirus exposure and HLA in healthy donors. Sequencing was performed with immunoSEQ multiplex PCR; in TCRdb, only in-frame clones are kept and a portion is missing. The data show 330,000 or so clones, with more than 80% seen just once and about 0.8% held by the top ten. Sequencing used PBMCs. Source of these receptors: a woman between 18 and 29 years old in good health and CMV-seronegative.

The rearrangement joins TRBV7-2 to TRBJ2-7; D remains ambiguous. CDR3 length: 12 residues. The germline V and J ends were trimmed by 2 bases and 5 bases, with 7 bases remaining between them. Germline V gene data show CDR1 as SGHTA and CDR2 as FQGNSA. CDR3 DNA: TGTGCCAGCAGCTTAATTTATAACGAGCAGTACTTC. Amino acid sequence: CASSLIYNEQYF.

The rearrangement joins TRBV4-1 to TRBJ2-5; 9 nucleotides match TRBD1. After removal of 4 bases from V and 1 base from J, the junction contained 1 base not matched to a gene. The V gene's germline CDR1 is MGHRA and CDR2 YSYEKL. This CDR3 is built from 14 residues. In DNA form, the CDR3 reads TGCGCCAGCAGCCCACAGGGGGCCCAAGAGACCCAGTACTTC. Translated: CASSPQGAQETQYF.

This chain connects TRBV13 to TRBJ2-7; TRBD2 aligns across 8 bases. There are 14 residues in the CDR3. Germline V CDR1 and CDR2: PRHDT, FYEKMQ (reference sequence). With V trimmed by 4 bases and J by 6 bases, 8 bases remained unmatched. The CDR3: CASSSSGSSIEQYF. CDR3 nucleotide sequence: TGTGCCAGCAGCTCAAGCGGGAGCTCTATCGAGCAGTACTTC.

This clone was recorded many times. The chain is built from TRBV7-9 and TRBJ2-1; 16 nucleotides match TRBD2. The CDR3 totals 18 residues. Germline V gives CDR1 SEHNR, CDR2 FQNEAQ (reference sequence). The trim removed 5 bases at V and 6 bases at J, leaving 10 bases unmatched. In nucleotides, the CDR3 is TGTGCCAGCAGCCCGGGACTAGCGGGAGGGCCGGGGGGCAATGAGCAGTTCTTC. It yields the protein CASSPGLAGGPGGNEQFF.

The chain uses TRBV11-2 and TRBJ2-7, with 10 bases matching TRBD2. The V and J ends lost 2 bases and 2 bases, in that order; junction bases with no gene match: 6. The CDR3 has 16 residues. Germline assignment: CDR1 SGHAT and CDR2 FQNNGV. CDR3 sequence reads: CASSLFGLAVTYEQYF. CDR3 DNA: TGTGCCAGCAGCTTATTTGGACTAGCGGTAACCTACGAGCAGTACTTC.

The chain carries TRBV23-1 and TRBJ2-1, with a tentative D call TRBD2 (6 bases). TRBV23-1 has ORF status, its function being uncertain. The CDR3 runs to 16 residues. V was pared by 3 bases and J by 0 bases, with 12 bases between. In DNA form, the CDR3 reads TGCGCCAGCAGTCACTGCGGGAAGATCTCCTACAATGAGCAGTTCTTC. This gives the protein CASSHCGKISYNEQFF.

The rearrangement links TRBV27 to TRBJ2-7; TRBD2 matches at 15 bases. The CDR3 runs 13 residues. Germline V gene sequence: CDR1 MNHEY, CDR2 SMNVEV (reference sequence). V shed 11 bases and J 6 bases; nucleotides not matched to a gene: 5. The CDR3, as DNA: TGTGCCGCCGGACTAGCGGGAGGGAGCGAGCAGTACTTC. Its translation is CAAGLAGGSEQYF.

The J gene is TRBJ2-3, the V gene TRBV19; the match to TRBD1 covers 8 bases. CDR1 and CDR2 from the germline V gene are LNHDA and SQIVND (reference sequence). The CDR3 length is 18 residues. The V segment lost 5 bases and the J segment 6 bases; nucleotides outside the gene matches: 19. The CDR3 nucleotides are TGTGCCAGTAGTCCCAGGATGGACAGGGCCGTCCCTAGGGATACGCAGTATTTT. Amino acids: CASSPRMDRAVPRDTQYF.

The gene calls are TRBV15 and TRBJ1-4, with a weak D call TRBD1 (6 bases). This CDR3 is 17 amino acids long. The V gene lost 0 bases and the J gene lost 1 base, with 12 bases spanning the gap. From germline, CDR1 is LNHNV and CDR2 YYDKDF (reference sequence). CDR3 loop: CATSRDVGGRTNEKLFF. CDR3 nucleotide sequence: TGTGCCACCAGCAGAGATGTCGGGGGGCGAACTAATGAAAAACTGTTTTTT. The complete variable domain, with remaining parts taken from reference TRBV15 and TRBJ1-4, reads DAMVIQNPRYQVTQFGKPVTLSCSQTLNHNVMYWYQQKSSQAPKLLFHYYDKDFNNEADTPDNFQSRRPNTSFCFLDIRSPGLGDTAMYLCATSRDVGGRTNEKLFFGSGTQLSVL.

The chain recombines TRBV4-1 with TRBJ2-6, with D possibly being TRBD1 (6 bases). Trimming stripped 0 bases from V and 4 bases from J, with 10 bases between. The CDR3 loop spans 16 amino acids. Germline V gene sequence: CDR1 MGHRA, CDR2 YSYEKL. The CDR3 DNA is TGCGCCAGCAGCCAAGAAACAGGGTCGGGGGCCAACGTCCTGACTTTC. Amino acids: CASSQETGSGANVLTF.

In this sample, this clone turned up once. The chain uses TRBV7-3 and TRBJ2-7; 8 positions agree with TRBD1. This CDR3 is built from 14 residues. The ends lost 4 bases at V and 6 bases at J; junction bases unmatched: 8. Germline V CDR1 and CDR2: SGHTA, FQGTGA. This CDR3 is CASSSLDRAREQYF. In nucleotides, the CDR3 is TGTGCCAGCAGCTCTCTGGACAGGGCTCGCGAGCAGTACTTC.

The chain recombines TRBV6-6 with TRBJ1-3, with no clear D. With 10 bases removed from V and 4 bases from J, the gap between germline ends came to 23 bases. Per germline, CDR1 MNHNY and CDR2 SVGAGI (reference sequence). CDR3 length: 16 amino acids. CDR3 sequence: CATTPGRSSWGNTIYF. In nucleotides, the CDR3 is TGTGCCACCACCCCTGGGCGTAGTTCGTGGGGAAACACCATATATTTT.

The chain has TRBV23-1 and TRBJ2-3, with TRBD2 matching over 9 bases. TRBV23-1 is marked as an open reading frame, function uncertain. CDR3 size: 19 residues. V trimming: 0 bases; J trimming: 4 bases; junction bases outside the gene matches: 14. The CDR3, as DNA: TGCGCCAGCAGTCAATCCGGGGCGGCCTTAGCGGGAGAGGCAGATACGCAGTATTTT. This sequence encodes CASSQSGAALAGEADTQYF.

The chain employs TRBV5-1 and TRBJ2-2, with D perhaps matching TRBD1 (6 bases). This CDR3 contains 16 residues. Germline CDR1 SGHRS, CDR2 YFSETQ. Between the trimmed V and J ends, which lost 0 bases and 2 bases, there was a span of 11 bases. The CDR3 loop is CASSLVDSLNTGELFF. CDR3 sequence (DNA): TGCGCCAGCAGCTTGGTGGACAGCCTTAACACCGGGGAGCTGTTTTTT.

The chain links TRBV27 to TRBJ2-6; possibly TRBD2 for D (6 bases). Germline V gene sequence: CDR1 MNHEY, CDR2 SMNVEV (reference sequence). V gave up 4 bases and J gave up 1 base, with 17 bases separating them. The CDR3 consists of 18 residues. The CDR3 nucleotides are TGTGCCAGCAGTTCCCCCCGACTAGGAGGGTCTGGGGCCAACGTCCTGACTTTC. This sequence encodes CASSSPRLGGSGANVLTF. Full variable domain (rest looked up from reference TRBV27 and TRBJ2-6): EAQVTQNPRYLITVTGKKLTVTCSQNMNHEYMSWYRQDPGLGLRQIYYSMNVEVTDKGDVPEGYKVSRKEKRNFPLILESPSPNQTSLYFCASSSPRLGGSGANVLTFGAGSRLTVL.

The chain couples TRBV27 to TRBJ1-1, with D possibly TRBD1 on 5 matching bases. V was trimmed by 5 bases and J by 9 bases, leaving 19 bases between them. The CDR3 is 14 amino acids. The germline V gene has CDR1 MNHEY and CDR2 SMNVEV (reference sequence). CDR3 amino acids: CASSPGTLTSQAFF. Here the CDR3 DNA reads TGTGCCAGCAGTCCCGGGACTCTCACTTCCCAAGCTTTCTTT.

The CDR3 loop is CRTAYQPQHF. CDR3 in DNA: TGCAGGACAGCATATCAGCCCCAGCATTTT. The chain employs TRBV20-1 and TRBJ1-5; TRBD1 is a possible D gene (5 bases). The CDR3 sequence is 10 residues long. CDR1 and CDR2 (germline): DFQATT, SNEGSKA (reference sequence).

The chain has TRBV9 and TRBJ2-2; possibly TRBD2 for D (5 bases). CDR1 is SGDLS, CDR2 YYNGEE, per germline. Trimming took off 4 bases at V and 1 base at J, with 14 bases between the two ends. The CDR3 runs to 16 residues. CDR3 sequence (DNA): TGTGCCAGCAGCCCACGGGGAGACCTGAACACCGGGGAGCTGTTTTTT. Translating gives CASSPRGDLNTGELFF.

V usage is TRBV9 and J usage is TRBJ2-2, with D tentatively TRBD1 (6 bases). V lost 6 bases to trimming and J lost 0 bases, with 9 bases between them. The CDR3 sequence is 14 residues long. Per the germline V gene, CDR1 is SGDLS and CDR2 is YYNGEE. The CDR3 bases are TGTGCCAGCATGACAGGTTCGAACACCGGGGAGCTGTTTTTT. It codes for CASMTGSNTGELFF.

Worth noting for this clone: This same CDR3 is encoded by further DNA sequences in the sample. The rearrangement links TRBV18 to TRBJ1-2; TRBD1 might be the D (5 bases). Germline lookup yields CDR1 KGHSH and CDR2 LQKENI. The CDR3 contains 13 residues. Trimming cost V 3 bases and J 3 bases, with 8 bases left between them. CDR3: CASSPGGDYGYTF. CDR3 DNA: TGTGCCAGCTCACCGGGAGGGGACTATGGCTACACCTTC.

The chain recombines TRBV4-3 with TRBJ1-1, with D unresolved. The V gene's germline CDR1 is LGHNA and CDR2 YSLEER. The CDR3 totals 15 residues. V lost 0 bases to trimming and J lost 7 bases, with 15 bases between them. The CDR3 region has the DNA TGCGCCAGCAGCCAAGAAGTACGCGGTTTTAGTGAAGCTTTCTTT. It is translated as CASSQEVRGFSEAFF.